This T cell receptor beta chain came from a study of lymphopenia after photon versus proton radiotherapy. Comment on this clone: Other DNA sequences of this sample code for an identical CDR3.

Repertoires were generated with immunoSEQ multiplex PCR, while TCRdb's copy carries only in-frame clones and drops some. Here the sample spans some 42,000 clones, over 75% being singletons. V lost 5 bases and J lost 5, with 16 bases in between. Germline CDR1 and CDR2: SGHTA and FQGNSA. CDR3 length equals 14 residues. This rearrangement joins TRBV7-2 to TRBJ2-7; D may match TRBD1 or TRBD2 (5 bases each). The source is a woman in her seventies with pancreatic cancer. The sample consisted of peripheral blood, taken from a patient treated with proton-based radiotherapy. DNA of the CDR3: TGTGCCAGCAGCCCAAATGGGGGAGAAGACGAGCAGTACTTC. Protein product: CASSPNGGEDEQYF.